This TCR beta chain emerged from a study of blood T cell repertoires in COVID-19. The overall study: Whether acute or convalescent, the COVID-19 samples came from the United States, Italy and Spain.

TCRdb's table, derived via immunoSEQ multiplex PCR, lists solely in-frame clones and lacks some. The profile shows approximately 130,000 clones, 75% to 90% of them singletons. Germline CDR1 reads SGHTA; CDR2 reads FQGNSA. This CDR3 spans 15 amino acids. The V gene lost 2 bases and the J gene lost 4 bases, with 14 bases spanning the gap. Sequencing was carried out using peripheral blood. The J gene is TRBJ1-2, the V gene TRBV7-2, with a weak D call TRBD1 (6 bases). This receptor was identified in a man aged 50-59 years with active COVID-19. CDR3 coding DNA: TGTGCCAGCAGCTTACAGGGGATTGGTGGCTATGGCTACACCTTC. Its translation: CASSLQGIGGYGYTF. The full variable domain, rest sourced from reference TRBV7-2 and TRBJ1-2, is GAGVSQSPSNKVTEKGKDVELRCDPISGHTALYWYRQSLGQGLEFLIYFQGNSAPDKSGLPSDRFSAERTGGSVSTLTIQRTQQEDSAVYLCASSLQGIGGYGYTFGSGTRLTVV.